The 32 T cell receptor beta chains below come from one sample, sequenced in a study of shared clonotypes between healthy human individuals. Assay used: immunoSEQ multiplex PCR; TCRdb lists only in-frame clones, some missing. This sample has a few hundred thousand clones, with less than 80% found just once. Material: PBMCs. Receptors were obtained from a woman between 40 and 55 years old in good health. Some clones in this sample may be carry-over from other donors' samples.

The V call is TRBV30, the J call TRBJ2-5; maybe TRBD2 (6 bases). CDR3 length: 15 residues. Looked up from germline, CDR1 is GTSNPN and CDR2 is SVGIG (reference sequence). V lost 0 bases to trimming and J lost 13 bases, with 24 bases between them. The CDR3 DNA sequence: TGTGCCTGGAGTGTACAGCGGGCAGAACCTACCCCCCGGTACTTC. Protein: CAWSVQRAEPTPRYF.

This sequence joins TRBV13 and TRBJ2-7, with D perhaps matching TRBD2 (6 bases). V was cut by 4 bases and J by 4 bases, with 14 bases left in between. Per germline, CDR1 PRHDT and CDR2 FYEKMQ (reference sequence). The CDR3 has 14 amino acids. The CDR3: CASSYGRTTYEQYF. The CDR3 DNA reads TGTGCCAGCAGCTACGGACGGACTACTTACGAGCAGTACTTC.

The chain employs TRBV7-3 and TRBJ1-1, with D unresolved. Germline V gene data show CDR1 as SGHTA and CDR2 as FQGTGA. Trimming removed 5 bases from V and 0 bases from J, with 7 bases in between. This CDR3 comprises 13 residues. The chain's CDR3 is CASSPVMNTEAFF. The CDR3 nucleotides read TGTGCCAGCAGCCCGGTCATGAACACTGAAGCTTTCTTT.

The chain uses TRBV30 and TRBJ2-5; no firm D call. Germline V gives CDR1 GTSNPN, CDR2 SVGIG (reference sequence). The length of the CDR3 is 13 residues. Trimming removed 0 bases at V and 3 bases at J, with 8 bases between. CDR3 amino acids: CAWSVVLKETQYF. The DNA of the CDR3 is TGTGCCTGGAGTGTAGTCCTAAAAGAGACCCAGTACTTC.

This clone is a singleton in its sample. A junction boundary mismatches the germline segment, possibly from a read error. The chain has TRBV7-9 and TRBJ2-1, with 14 nucleotides matching TRBD2. The length of the CDR3 is 13 residues. Germline V gene lookup returns CDR1 SEHNR and CDR2 FQNEAQ (reference sequence). CDR3 DNA: TGTGCCAGCAGCAGAGGGACTAGCGGGAGTCCAATCTTC. Amino acid sequence: CASSRGTSGSPIF.

The chain combines TRBV18 with TRBJ1-4; D gene unclear. The CDR3 contains 15 residues. Per the germline V gene, CDR1 is KGHSH and CDR2 is LQKENI. V was trimmed by 2 bases and J by 0 bases, leaving 7 bases between them. CDR3 amino acids: CASSPIQATNEKLFF. CDR3 DNA sequence: TGTGCCAGCTCACCAATTCAGGCAACTAATGAAAAACTGTTTTTT.

The V and J genes are TRBV7-3 and TRBJ2-7; 7 nucleotides align to TRBD1. With V trimmed by 5 bases and J by 3 bases, 7 bases remained unmatched. This CDR3 region has 14 residues. Germline V gives CDR1 SGHTA, CDR2 FQGTGA. The CDR3 loop is CASSQTGPGYEQYF. The DNA of the CDR3 is TGTGCCAGCAGCCAGACAGGGCCCGGCTACGAGCAGTACTTC. The full variable domain, its missing parts supplied by reference TRBV7-3 and TRBJ2-7, is GAGVSQTPSNKVTEKGKYVELRCDPISGHTALYWYRQSLGQGPEFLIYFQGTGAADDSGLPNDRFFAVRPEGSVSTLKIQRTERGDSAVYLCASSQTGPGYEQYFGPGTRLTVT.

This sequence joins TRBV4-2 and TRBJ1-1, with TRBD1 matching over 7 bases. The germline V gene has CDR1 LGHNA and CDR2 YNFKEQ. V lost 0 bases to trimming and J lost 6 bases; unmatched junction nucleotides: 7. The CDR3 contains 15 residues. This CDR3 is CASSQDLEGAAEAFF. The CDR3 DNA reads as TGTGCCAGCAGCCAAGATCTGGAGGGGGCAGCTGAAGCTTTCTTT.

The chain is built from TRBV4-2 and TRBJ2-1, with 14 bases fitting TRBD2. V lost 4 bases and J lost 6; bases outside the gene matches: 5. CDR1 is LGHNA, CDR2 YNFKEQ, per germline. This CDR3 is 16 amino acids long. The CDR3 region is CASSRGGTSGSNEQFF. CDR3 DNA: TGTGCCAGCAGCCGGGGGGGGACTAGCGGGAGCAATGAGCAGTTCTTC.

V gene TRBV29-1 combines with J gene TRBJ2-7; 8 nucleotides align to TRBD2. Trimming removed 3 bases from V and 4 bases from J; junction bases left unmatched: 11. This CDR3 is built from 15 residues. CDR1 and CDR2 from the germline V gene are SQVTM and ANQGSEA. CDR3 sequence reads: CSVEWVSGRGYEQYF. The CDR3 DNA follows: TGCAGCGTTGAGTGGGTAAGCGGGAGAGGGTACGAGCAGTACTTC.

V is TRBV6-6 and J is TRBJ1-5, with D perhaps matching TRBD1 (6 bases). CDR3 length: 16 residues. The V end lost 2 bases, the J end lost 2 bases, and 13 bases lay between the germline ends. CDR1 and CDR2 from the germline V gene are MNHNY and SVGAGI (reference sequence). The CDR3 here is CASSYPQAGGNQPQHF. CDR3 DNA sequence: TGTGCCAGCAGTTACCCCCAGGCAGGGGGCAATCAGCCCCAGCATTTT.

The chain carries TRBV10-1 and TRBJ2-7, with unresolved D. Germline V gene data show CDR1 as WNHNN and CDR2 as SYGVQD (reference sequence). This CDR3 comprises 11 residues. Between the trimmed V and J ends, which lost 10 bases and 6 bases, there was a span of 13 bases. The chain's CDR3 is CANSFYGEQYF. DNA of the CDR3: TGCGCCAATTCCTTTTATGGCGAGCAGTACTTC.

This rearrangement joins TRBV19 to TRBJ2-7; 8 bases are shared with TRBD1. The CDR3 contains 14 residues. Germline lookup yields CDR1 LNHDA and CDR2 SQIVND (reference sequence). V shed 3 bases, J shed 3 bases, and the junction held 4 bases outside the gene matches. The CDR3 loop is CASSMDRERYEQYF. The DNA of the CDR3 is TGTGCCAGTAGTATGGACAGGGAACGCTACGAGCAGTACTTC.

The genes are TRBV2 and TRBJ1-1, with D perhaps matching TRBD1 (6 bases). The CDR3 sequence is 14 residues long. Germline V lookup: CDR1 SNHLY, CDR2 FYNNEI. V lost 6 bases, J lost 0 bases, and 11 bases lay in between. The CDR3 sequence is CASRGQSMNTEAFF. The CDR3, as DNA: TGTGCCAGCAGAGGACAGTCCATGAACACTGAAGCTTTCTTT. Filled out from reference TRBV2 and TRBJ1-1, the complete variable domain reads EPEVTQTPSHQVTQMGQEVILRCVPISNHLYFYWYRQILGQKVEFLVSFYNNEISEKSEIFDDQFSVERPDGSNFTLKIRSTKLEDSAMYFCASRGQSMNTEAFFGQGTRLTVV.

The chain joins TRBV7-2 to TRBJ2-1, with 13 bases identical to TRBD2. The CDR3 runs 16 residues. Germline V lookup: CDR1 SGHTA, CDR2 FQGNSA. J gave up 5 bases and V 0 bases, and 1 base lay outside the gene matches. The CDR3 region is CASSLAGTSGNNEQFF. Written as DNA, the CDR3 is TGTGCCAGCAGCTTAGCCGGGACTAGCGGGAACAATGAGCAGTTCTTC. The variable domain in full, completed from reference TRBV7-2 and TRBJ2-1, reads GAGVSQSPSNKVTEKGKDVELRCDPISGHTALYWYRQSLGQGLEFLIYFQGNSAPDKSGLPSDRFSAERTGGSVSTLTIQRTQQEDSAVYLCASSLAGTSGNNEQFFGPGTRLTVL.

V and J are TRBV5-6 and TRBJ2-5; 10 bases are shared with TRBD1. The CDR3 is made up of 15 amino acids. Looked up from germline, CDR1 is SGHDT and CDR2 is YYEEEE. V was pared by 1 base and J by 4 bases, with 4 bases of the junction left unmatched. This chain's CDR3 is CASSLRQGAGETQYF. CDR3 DNA: TGTGCCAGCAGCTTGAGACAGGGGGCTGGAGAGACCCAGTACTTC. The full variable domain, completed using reference TRBV5-6 and TRBJ2-5, is DAGVTQSPTHLIKTRGQQVTLRCSPKSGHDTVSWYQQALGQGPQFIFQYYEEEERQRGNFPDRFSGHQFPNYSSELNVNALLLGDSALYLCASSLRQGAGETQYFGPGTRLLVL.

The chain joins TRBV5-6 to TRBJ1-2; the D gene is possibly TRBD1 (5 bases). CDR3 length equals 15 residues. Germline CDR1 reads SGHDT; CDR2 reads YYEEEE. V was cut by 3 bases and J by 3 bases, with 15 bases left in between. The CDR3 reads CASSSRAGPHYGYTF. CDR3 DNA: TGTGCCAGCAGCTCCAGGGCGGGGCCCCACTATGGCTACACCTTC. Supplemented by reference TRBV5-6 and TRBJ1-2, the full variable domain reads DAGVTQSPTHLIKTRGQQVTLRCSPKSGHDTVSWYQQALGQGPQFIFQYYEEEERQRGNFPDRFSGHQFPNYSSELNVNALLLGDSALYLCASSSRAGPHYGYTFGSGTRLTVV.

This chain uses TRBV5-1 with TRBJ2-5; tentatively, D is TRBD1 (5 bases). Germline V gene lookup returns CDR1 SGHRS and CDR2 YFSETQ. Deletions cut 2 bases from V and 4 bases from J, with 18 bases between. The CDR3 consists of 16 residues. The CDR3 protein is CASSLNPPRAGETQYF. CDR3 nucleotides: TGCGCCAGCAGCTTAAACCCACCCAGGGCCGGAGAGACCCAGTACTTC.

Worth noting for this clone: An end of the junction differs from the germline gene, which may be a read error. V gene TRBV19 combines with J gene TRBJ2-5; 7 bases agree with TRBD1. The J call may be faulty, since TRBJ2-7 better matches the DNA end. The germline gives CDR1 LNHDA, CDR2 SQIVND (reference sequence). CDR3 length equals 15 residues. The CDR3 DNA follows: TGTGCCGGTAGTGAGCGCCCGGGACAGAACAACGAGCAGTACTTC. Amino acid sequence: CAGSERPGQNNEQYF.

This chain's CDR3 is CASSSSYTGELFF. The CDR3 nucleotides read TGCGCCAGCAGTTCCAGTTACACCGGGGAGCTGTTTTTT. This chain links TRBV5-1 with TRBJ2-2, with unresolved D. CDR3 length equals 13 residues. The V gene lost 5 bases and the J gene lost 3 bases, with 8 bases spanning the gap. Germline V gives CDR1 SGHRS, CDR2 YFSETQ.

This clone appeared once. V usage is TRBV5-1 and J usage is TRBJ2-1; 9 bases map to TRBD2. Losses at the gene ends were 4 bases for V and 9 bases for J; bases not matched to a gene: 14. The CDR3 contains 16 residues. Germline CDR1 SGHRS, CDR2 YFSETQ. The CDR3 loop reads CASSQMTSGGSGEQFF. In DNA form, the CDR3 reads TGCGCCAGCAGCCAGATGACTAGCGGCGGTTCCGGTGAGCAGTTCTTC. Combining the CDR3 with reference TRBV5-1 and TRBJ2-1 gives the whole variable domain KAGVTQTPRYLIKTRGQQVTLSCSPISGHRSVSWYQQTPGQGLQFLFEYFSETQRNKGNFPGRFSGRQFSNSRSEMNVSTLELGDSALYLCASSQMTSGGSGEQFFGPGTRLTVL.

As to this clone: A read error may explain this, as a much larger clone is one base away. V is TRBV29-1 and J is TRBJ2-7; the D is unclear. The CDR3 runs to 13 residues. The germline CDR1 and CDR2 sequences are SQVTM and ANQGSEA. V was shortened by 4 bases and J by 5 bases, with 15 bases between the two germline ends. The CDR3 loop reads CSVGVGKTDEQYF. In DNA form, the CDR3 reads TGCAGCGTTGGTGTGGGCAAAACTGACGAGCAGTACTTC.

J is TRBJ1-5 and V is TRBV6-1, with D perhaps matching TRBD1 (5 bases). Germline V CDR1 and CDR2: MNHNS, SASEGT. The CDR3 is made up of 14 amino acids. V lost 3 bases, J lost 1 base, and 7 bases lay in between. CDR3 amino acids: CASSDRESNQPQHF. The CDR3 DNA follows: TGTGCCAGCAGTGACAGGGAAAGCAATCAGCCCCAGCATTTT.

V and J are TRBV30 and TRBJ1-2, with no clear D. There are 12 residues in the CDR3. Germline V gives CDR1 GTSNPN, CDR2 SVGIG (reference sequence). V was trimmed by 0 bases and J by 4 bases, leaving 6 bases between them. CDR3 protein: CAWSVSLYGYTF. CDR3 DNA: TGTGCCTGGAGTGTAAGTCTCTATGGCTACACCTTC.

Details on this clone: Other DNA variants within this sample encode the same CDR3. The V gene is TRBV6-4, the J gene TRBJ2-3; a possible D gene is TRBD1 (5 bases). The CDR3 runs 15 residues. Germline CDR1 MRHNA, CDR2 SNTAGT. V lost 0 bases, J lost 0 bases, and 7 bases lay in between. The CDR3 loop is CASSDSGESTDTQYF. In DNA, the CDR3 is TGTGCCAGCAGTGACTCAGGGGAAAGCACAGATACGCAGTATTTT.

The chain employs TRBV6-6 and TRBJ2-3; TRBD2 matches 9 bases. Germline V gene sequence: CDR1 MNHNY, CDR2 SVGAGI (reference sequence). This CDR3 comprises 15 residues. V lost 6 bases to trimming and J lost 1 base; unmatched junction nucleotides: 5. CDR3 region: CASRDSSGGTDTQYF. In DNA, the CDR3 is TGTGCCAGCAGGGACTCTAGCGGGGGCACAGATACGCAGTATTTT.

The table lists this clone with a count of one. Other DNA sequences in the sample encode the same CDR3. The rearrangement joins TRBV6-1 to TRBJ2-7; no clear D gene. Per the germline V gene, CDR1 is MNHNS and CDR2 is SASEGT. The germline V and J ends were trimmed by 1 base and 2 bases, with 6 bases remaining between them. The length of the CDR3 is 13 residues. The CDR3 nucleotides read TGTGCCAGCAGTGAAGGTCGGGCCTACGAGCAGTACTTC. This encodes CASSEGRAYEQYF.

This chain connects TRBV29-1 to TRBJ1-4, with a tentative D call TRBD1 (6 bases). The V end lost 7 bases, the J end lost 4 bases, and 13 bases lay between the germline ends. CDR3 length: 13 amino acids. Germline CDR1 and CDR2: SQVTM and ANQGSEA. This CDR3 is CSAPRDNNEKLFF. CDR3 nucleotide sequence: TGCAGCGCCCCCCGGGACAATAATGAAAAACTGTTTTTT.

The chain recombines TRBV4-2 with TRBJ1-4, with 7 bases aligning to TRBD1. Germline V gene sequence: CDR1 LGHNA, CDR2 YNFKEQ. The trim removed 8 bases at V and 8 bases at J, leaving 11 bases unmatched. The CDR3 is made up of 14 amino acids. CDR3 DNA sequence: TGTGCCAGCTCCCCGGGACAGTTGCGCGAAAAACTGTTTTTT. Amino acids: CASSPGQLREKLFF.

This chain connects TRBV30 to TRBJ2-7; 7 bases fit TRBD1. V trimming: 3 bases; J trimming: 2 bases; junction bases outside the gene matches: 7. Germline V gene data show CDR1 as GTSNPN and CDR2 as SVGIG (reference sequence). The length of the CDR3 is 14 residues. This CDR3 reads CAWSAGTEAYEQYF. CDR3 DNA sequence: TGTGCCTGGAGCGCCGGGACAGAAGCCTACGAGCAGTACTTC.

The genes are TRBV7-6 and TRBJ2-1; D gene ambiguous. This CDR3 spans 17 amino acids. The germline V gene has CDR1 SGHVS and CDR2 FNYEAQ. V lost 2 bases and J lost 0, with 14 bases in between. DNA for the CDR3: TGTGCCAGCAGCTTACCACGACTTCGAAGCTCCTACAATGAGCAGTTCTTC. It translates to CASSLPRLRSSYNEQFF.

V usage is TRBV9 and J usage is TRBJ2-1; D is uncertain. Trimming took off 3 bases at V and 0 bases at J, with 13 bases between the two ends. CDR1 is SGDLS, CDR2 YYNGEE, per germline. The CDR3 is made up of 16 amino acids. The CDR3 nucleotides read TGTGCCAGCAGCGGTGCCAAGGGTTACTCCTACAATGAGCAGTTCTTC. Translating gives CASSGAKGYSYNEQFF. The whole variable domain, filled in from reference TRBV9 and TRBJ2-1, reads DSGVTQTPKHLITATGQRVTLRCSPRSGDLSVYWYQQSLDQGLQFLIQYYNGEERAKGNILERFSAQQFPDLHSELNLSSLELGDSALYFCASSGAKGYSYNEQFFGPGTRLTVL.